One sample yielded the 12 T cell receptor beta chains listed below, sequenced in a study of shared clonotypes between healthy human individuals. Assay used: immunoSEQ multiplex PCR; TCRdb lists only in-frame clones, some missing. The table shows about 1,900,000 clones, with roughly 94% occurring only once. Naive CD8 populations comprised CD45RO-negative cells positively selected for CCR7, excluding terminally differentiated effector memory CD45RA+ cells. The sample comprised naive CD8+ T cells sorted from blood. The source is a man aged 18 to 30 in good health.

V is TRBV11-2 and J is TRBJ2-3, with a tentative D call TRBD2 (5 bases). Trimming removed 2 bases at V and 3 bases at J, with 12 bases between. The CDR3 is made up of 15 amino acids. Germline assignment: CDR1 SGHAT and CDR2 FQNNGV. Here the CDR3 DNA reads TGTGCCAGCAGCTTAAGTGGGAGCAGGACAGATACGCAGTATTTT. Protein product: CASSLSGSRTDTQYF.

The chain joins TRBV19 to TRBJ1-2; D is undetermined. V lost 5 bases and J 3 bases, leaving 19 bases between the germline ends. The germline gives CDR1 LNHDA, CDR2 SQIVND (reference sequence). The CDR3 has 16 residues. This CDR3 reads CASSPHENSAHYGYTF. The DNA of the CDR3 is TGTGCCAGTAGTCCCCACGAGAATTCCGCCCACTATGGCTACACCTTC.

This sequence joins TRBV2 and TRBJ2-7, with 14 bases identical to TRBD2. The CDR3 contains 15 residues. V trimming: 3 bases; J trimming: 3 bases; junction bases outside the gene matches: 1. Germline loops: CDR1 SNHLY, CDR2 FYNNEI. The CDR3 bases are TGTGCCAGCAGTGAGGGACTAGCGGGGGTCTACGAGCAGTACTTC. Translated: CASSEGLAGVYEQYF.

This clone was counted a single time. The gene calls are TRBV28 and TRBJ2-1, with D perhaps TRBD2 (7 bases). Germline CDR1 MDHEN, CDR2 SYDVKM. V dropped 6 bases and J dropped 2 bases, with 23 bases sitting between them. The CDR3 is 18 amino acids. The chain's CDR3 is CASSFGAGEGYTYNEQFF. As DNA, the CDR3 is TGTGCCAGCAGCTTCGGTGCAGGGGAGGGTTATACCTACAATGAGCAGTTCTTC.

The chain carries TRBV5-1 and TRBJ2-2; no clear D. Germline V lookup: CDR1 SGHRS, CDR2 YFSETQ. The length of the CDR3 is 14 residues. Deletions cut 1 base from V and 0 bases from J, with 4 bases between. CDR3 region: CASSLTPNTGELFF. The CDR3 nucleotides read TGCGCCAGCAGCTTGACACCGAACACCGGGGAGCTGTTTTTT.

The CDR3 loop is CAWRLQGVTEAFF. As DNA, the CDR3 is TGTGCCTGGAGGTTACAGGGGGTGACTGAAGCTTTCTTT. The chain carries TRBV30 and TRBJ1-1; 8 nucleotides align to TRBD1. The V gene end was trimmed by 3 bases and the J gene end by 5 bases; junction bases not matched to a gene: 5. Per germline, CDR1 GTSNPN and CDR2 SVGIG (reference sequence). The length of the CDR3 is 13 residues.

The chain combines TRBV4-1 with TRBJ2-3, with D maybe TRBD2 (6 bases). The V gene's germline CDR1 is MGHRA and CDR2 YSYEKL. The CDR3 is 13 residues long. Between the trimmed V and J ends, which lost 4 bases and 6 bases, there was a span of 11 bases. CDR3 region: CASSRPGGDTQYF. In DNA, the CDR3 is TGCGCCAGCAGCCGGCCCGGAGGGGATACGCAGTATTTT.

With regard to this clone: Within the sample, other DNA sequences also encode this same CDR3. This chain connects TRBV27 to TRBJ2-7, with D maybe TRBD2 (6 bases). The CDR3 totals 14 residues. The V gene's germline CDR1 is MNHEY and CDR2 SMNVEV (reference sequence). V was pared by 3 bases and J by 3 bases, with 12 bases between. The CDR3 DNA reads TGTGCCAGCAGTTTGGGGGGAGTAAGCTACGAGCAGTACTTC. Its protein product is CASSLGGVSYEQYF.

The genes are TRBV6-5 and TRBJ2-3, with D hard to call. Trimming pared 5 bases from V and 4 bases from J, leaving 10 bases between. Germline CDR1 reads MNHEY; CDR2 reads SVGAGI. This CDR3 comprises 13 residues. CDR3 sequence: CASSPHIADTQYF. The CDR3 DNA follows: TGTGCCAGCAGTCCACACATTGCAGATACGCAGTATTTT.

The CDR3 DNA sequence: TGTGCCAGCAGCTTGATGGACGGTCGATTGGGGGCTTTCTTT. Translated, it gives CASSLMDGRLGAFF. The chain is built from TRBV5-8 and TRBJ1-1; D call uncertain. Germline CDR1 SGHTS, CDR2 YDEGEE. There are 14 residues in the CDR3. Trimming took off 1 base at V and 11 bases at J, with 18 bases between the two ends.

Notes on this clone: The identical CDR3 is also encoded by other nucleotide sequences in the sample. The chain is built from TRBV7-9 and TRBJ2-5; TRBD1 might be the D (6 bases). Trimming left V 5 bases short and J 1 base short, with 8 bases between. CDR3 length equals 13 residues. Germline V CDR1 and CDR2: SEHNR, FQNEAQ (reference sequence). CDR3 in amino acids: CASSPDSQETQYF. In DNA, the CDR3 is TGTGCCAGCAGCCCGGACAGCCAAGAGACCCAGTACTTC.

This chain uses TRBV5-6 with TRBJ2-7; the match to TRBD1 covers 7 bases. Germline assignment: CDR1 SGHDT and CDR2 YYEEEE. This CDR3 region has 15 residues. After removal of 4 bases from V and 4 bases from J, the junction contained 11 bases not matched to a gene. The CDR3 reads CASSVRQGTPYEQYF. The CDR3 DNA is TGTGCCAGCAGCGTGAGACAGGGTACCCCTTACGAGCAGTACTTC.